This T cell receptor beta chain appears in the sequencing data of a study of PD-L1 blockade in urothelial cancer. Study background: T cell content in blood samples showed a median of approximately 140,000.

This clone came up once. Only in-frame clones appear in the TCRdb table, and some are missing; sequencing was by immunoSEQ multiplex PCR. The sample has some 20,000 clones; just over 85% are singletons. Germline assignment: CDR1 SNHLY and CDR2 FYNNEI. Deletions cut 2 bases from V and 6 bases from J, with 12 bases between. The CDR3 runs to 14 residues. The sample was PBMCs, taken around atezolizumab (anti-PD-L1) treatment. The chain carries TRBV2 and TRBJ2-3, with a weak D call TRBD1 (5 bases). The receptor's source is a man aged 50 to 60 with urothelial cancer. The chain's CDR3 is CASSESLDMDTQYF. CDR3 nucleotide sequence: TGTGCCAGCAGTGAATCCCTGGACATGGATACGCAGTATTTT.